The present TCR beta chain was sequenced within a study of somatic mutations in cytotoxic T cells in rheumatoid arthritis. Notes on the study in general: About an eighth of the roughly 65 patients had a largest CD8+ clone above 20% of CD8+ cells.

Points on this clone: The antigen is not known.

The table came from immunoSEQ multiplex PCR; TCRdb's copy has only in-frame clones and leaves some out. The sample shows tens of thousands of clones, about 83% of them seen only once. Looked up from germline, CDR1 is MNHEY and CDR2 is SVGAGI. The CDR3 loop spans 14 amino acids. Trimming shortened V by 2 bases and J by 1 base, and 9 bases separated the two germline ends. The chain recombines TRBV6-5 with TRBJ2-7; no clear D. Sequencing was performed on CD8+ T cells sorted from blood. The receptor was derived from an adult with rheumatoid arthritis. CDR3 loop: CASSYGSWSYEQYF. In DNA, the CDR3 is TGTGCCAGCAGTTACGGTAGTTGGTCCTACGAGCAGTACTTC.